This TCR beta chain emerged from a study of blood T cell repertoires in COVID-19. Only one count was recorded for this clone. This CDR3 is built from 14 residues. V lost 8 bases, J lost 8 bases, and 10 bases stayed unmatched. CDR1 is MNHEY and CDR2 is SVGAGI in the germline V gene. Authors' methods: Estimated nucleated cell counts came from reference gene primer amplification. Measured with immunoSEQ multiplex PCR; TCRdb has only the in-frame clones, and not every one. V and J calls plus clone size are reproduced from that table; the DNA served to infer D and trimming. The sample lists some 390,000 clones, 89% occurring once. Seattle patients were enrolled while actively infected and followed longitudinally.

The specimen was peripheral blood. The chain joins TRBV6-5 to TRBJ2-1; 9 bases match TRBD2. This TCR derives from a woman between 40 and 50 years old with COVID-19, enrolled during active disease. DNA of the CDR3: TGTGCCAGCCGATGGGAGCGGGGGGCCTATGAGCAGTTCTTC. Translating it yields CASRWERGAYEQFF.